The source of this T cell receptor beta chain is a study of identical twins. General study points: Its conclusions, products of cross-sectional statistical analysis, did not come from following the same donors. Whereas memory repertoires showed no such difference, abundant cord blood beta clonotypes carried fewer insertions. Partial confounding of zero-insertion analyses by invariant MAIT and iNKT cells was possible.

Unique molecular identifiers were present on the cDNA, and a universal primer site came from template switching. A single record per CDR3 protein comes from TCRdb applying MiXCR to the 5' RACE reads. The sample consists of around 680,000 distinct CDR3 sequences, 8.6% of them appearing once. A word on this clonotype: The target antigen is unknown.

This CDR3 comprises 15 residues. Germline CDR1 is MDHEN and CDR2 is SYDVKM. V lost 4 bases to trimming and J lost 3 bases, with 16 bases between them. Separately, the same data were catalogued under a study of yellow fever vaccine responses in identical twins.

Specimen: PBMCs. The receptor was isolated from a woman between 18 and 29 years old in good health. V usage is TRBV28 and J usage is TRBJ2-7, with D perhaps given as TRBD1 or TRBD2 (5 bases each). The CDR3 protein is CASSSGPVRYYEQYF. CDR3 DNA sequence: TGTGCCAGCAGTTCGGGACCAGTACGTTACTACGAGCAGTACTTC. The full variable domain, completed using reference TRBV28 and TRBJ2-7, is DVKVTQSSRYLVKRTGEKVFLECVQDMDHENMFWYRQDPGLGLRLIYFSYDVKMKEKGDIPEGYSVSREKKERFSLILESASTNQTSMYLCASSSGPVRYYEQYFGPGTRLTVT.